One sample yielded the 32 T cell receptor beta chains listed below, sequenced in a study of cytomegalovirus exposure and HLA in healthy donors. In the PCR, 60 Vbeta and 13 Jbeta primers were used. The repertoire was sequenced with immunoSEQ multiplex PCR; TCRdb's copy has only in-frame clones and lacks some. The table lists under 150,000 clones, more than 80% of them singletons. The sequenced sample consisted of PBMCs. The receptor set was obtained from a male donor in good health and CMV-seronegative.

This clone was seen repeatedly, ten times or more. This chain joins TRBV11-2 and TRBJ2-5; possible D gene TRBD1, 5 bases. The CDR3 runs to 13 residues. V was trimmed by 4 bases and J by 2 bases, leaving 8 bases between them. The germline CDR1 and CDR2 sequences are SGHAT and FQNNGV. CDR3 sequence: CASSSGNQETQYF. Here the CDR3 DNA reads TGTGCCAGCAGCTCAGGGAATCAAGAGACCCAGTACTTC. Combining the CDR3 with reference TRBV11-2 and TRBJ2-5 gives the whole variable domain EAGVAQSPRYKIIEKRQSVAFWCNPISGHATLYWYQQILGQGPKLLIQFQNNGVVDDSQLPKDRFSAERLKGVDSTLKIQPAKLEDSAVYLCASSSGNQETQYFGPGTRLLVL.

This clone was recorded once. This chain connects TRBV27 to TRBJ1-5, with TRBD1 as a possible D gene (5 bases). Looked up from germline, CDR1 is MNHEY and CDR2 is SMNVEV (reference sequence). The CDR3 has 13 amino acids. Between the trimmed V and J ends, which lost 11 bases and 5 bases, there was a span of 16 bases. For the CDR3, the DNA is TGTGCCCCCCACGGACATAGGGATCAGCCCCAGCATTTT. It codes for CAPHGHRDQPQHF.

V usage is TRBV7-6 and J usage is TRBJ2-3; no clear D. V dropped 4 bases and J dropped 5 bases, with 10 bases sitting between them. The CDR3 has 13 residues. The V gene's germline CDR1 is SGHVS and CDR2 FNYEAQ. The CDR3, as DNA: TGTGCCAGCAGCTCCTCTCCTAGAGATACGCAGTATTTT. It translates to CASSSSPRDTQYF.

The chain links TRBV6-1 to TRBJ2-6, with D unresolved. The CDR3 spans 14 residues. V lost 2 bases and J lost 1, with 3 bases in between. Germline lookup yields CDR1 MNHNS and CDR2 SASEGT. The CDR3 DNA is TGTGCCAGCAGTGAATTATCTGGGGCCAACGTCCTGACTTTC. Protein product: CASSELSGANVLTF.

This chain joins TRBV11-2 and TRBJ2-7; 7 bases agree with TRBD2. CDR3 length equals 16 residues. V shed 0 bases, J shed 2 bases, and the junction held 7 bases outside the gene matches. The germline V gene encodes CDR1 SGHAT and CDR2 FQNNGV. The CDR3 DNA follows: TGTGCCAGCAGCTTAGAATATAGGCGGGAGCCCTACGAGCAGTACTTC. It is translated as CASSLEYRREPYEQYF.

The chain has TRBV18 and TRBJ1-1; unclear D gene. This CDR3 has 15 residues. Trimming pared 4 bases from V and 7 bases from J, leaving 19 bases between. The germline V gene encodes CDR1 KGHSH and CDR2 LQKENI. CDR3 protein: CASSLRTLPEGEAFF. The DNA for the CDR3 is TGTGCCAGCTCACTTCGGACCCTACCGGAGGGTGAAGCTTTCTTT.

This clone came up a few times. This chain joins TRBV11-3 and TRBJ2-1, with 7 nucleotides matching TRBD1. CDR3 length: 13 residues. Trimming took 3 bases from V and 4 from J; bases not matched to a gene: 0. CDR1 is SGHNT, CDR2 YENEEA, per germline. The CDR3 DNA sequence: TGTGCCAGCAGCTTGGGACAGTACAATGAGCAGTTCTTC. Amino acids: CASSLGQYNEQFF.

The sample holds a few counts of this clone. The chain carries TRBV6-5 and TRBJ2-1; D might be TRBD1 (5 bases). The CDR3 totals 12 residues. V gave up 2 bases and J gave up 14 bases, with 13 bases separating them. The germline V gene has CDR1 MNHEY and CDR2 SVGAGI. This chain's CDR3 is CASSYSPDRKFF. The DNA of the CDR3 is TGTGCCAGCAGTTACAGTCCAGACAGAAAGTTCTTC.

The CDR3, as DNA: TGTGCCAGCAGCTTAGCTTTCTCCGAGCAGTACTTC. The encoded protein is CASSLAFSEQYF. The genes are TRBV7-2 and TRBJ2-7; D remains unclear. CDR1 is SGHTA and CDR2 is FQGNSA in the germline V gene. Trimming shortened V by 0 bases and J by 6 bases, and 6 bases separated the two germline ends. The CDR3 contains 12 residues.

This clone has only a few counts. This chain links TRBV20-1 with TRBJ1-1, with D possibly matching TRBD1 (5 bases). This CDR3 is 11 amino acids long. Germline assignment: CDR1 DFQATT and CDR2 SNEGSKA (reference sequence). Trimming took off 0 bases at V and 11 bases at J, with 10 bases between the two ends. The CDR3: CSARDRARAFF. DNA for the CDR3: TGCAGTGCTAGAGACAGGGCGAGGGCTTTCTTT.

This clone was observed a few times. The chain uses TRBV5-6 and TRBJ2-4; TRBD1 matches 8 bases. Germline V lookup: CDR1 SGHDT, CDR2 YYEEEE. The V and J ends lost 0 bases and 12 bases, in that order; junction bases with no gene match: 11. CDR3 length: 15 residues. CDR3 in amino acids: CASSLGQGSFGSQYF. The CDR3 DNA reads TGTGCCAGCAGCTTGGGACAGGGGAGTTTCGGCAGTCAGTACTTC.

By share of the sample, this clone is medium-sized. The chain is built from TRBV28 and TRBJ1-5; D is unclear. The CDR3 has 16 residues. CDR1 and CDR2 from the germline V gene are MDHEN and SYDVKM. The V and J ends lost 7 bases and 2 bases respectively, with 18 bases between them. As DNA, the CDR3 is TGTGCCAGCACCCCCGCCGGGGAATTGGGCAATCAGCCCCAGCATTTT. As protein: CASTPAGELGNQPQHF. The whole variable domain, remainder taken from reference TRBV28 and TRBJ1-5, is DVKVTQSSRYLVKRTGEKVFLECVQDMDHENMFWYRQDPGLGLRLIYFSYDVKMKEKGDIPEGYSVSREKKERFSLILESASTNQTSMYLCASTPAGELGNQPQHFGDGTRLSIL.

Comment on this clone: At one end, the junction sequence differs from germline, possibly due to a read error. The sample holds other DNA sequences that translate to the same CDR3. This chain links TRBV7-9 with TRBJ2-7; D not resolved. CDR1 and CDR2 (germline): SEHNR, FQNEAQ (reference sequence). CDR3 length equals 12 residues. The CDR3 here is CSSSSSSYEQYF. The DNA for the CDR3 is TGTTCCAGCAGCTCGAGCTCCTACGAGCAGTACTTC. Full variable domain (missing parts from reference TRBV7-9 and TRBJ2-7): DTGVSQNPRHKITKRGQNVTFRCDPISEHNRLYWYRQTLGQGPEFLTYFQNEAQLEKSRLLSDRFSAERPKGSFSTLEIQRTEQGDSAMYLCSSSSSSYEQYFGPGTRLTVT.

The chain employs TRBV2 and TRBJ2-3; 11 nucleotides agree with TRBD2. There are 15 residues in the CDR3. In germline, CDR1 is SNHLY, CDR2 FYNNEI. The V gene end was trimmed by 4 bases and the J gene end by 4 bases; junction bases not matched to a gene: 4. The CDR3 region has the DNA TGTGCCAGCAGTGGACTAGCGGGGACGTCAGATACGCAGTATTTT. This gives the protein CASSGLAGTSDTQYF.

The V call is TRBV5-1, the J call TRBJ2-7; D perhaps matches TRBD1 (6 bases). Germline CDR1 is SGHRS and CDR2 is YFSETQ. The germline V and J ends were trimmed by 3 bases and 3 bases, with 13 bases remaining between them. This CDR3 has 14 residues. CDR3 sequence: CASSSPDSGYEQYF. The CDR3 nucleotides read TGCGCCAGCAGCTCACCGGACAGTGGCTACGAGCAGTACTTC.

This chain links TRBV5-1 with TRBJ2-7; 7 bases align to TRBD2. CDR3 size: 15 residues. Germline CDR1 reads SGHRS; CDR2 reads YFSETQ. V lost 0 bases to trimming and J lost 4 bases; unmatched junction nucleotides: 7. Here the CDR3 DNA reads TGCGCCAGCAGCTTGGGGCTAGCGGAGGGGTACGAGCAGTACTTC. Its protein product is CASSLGLAEGYEQYF.

This clone occurred a few times. This rearrangement joins TRBV7-2 to TRBJ2-3; no clear D gene. The CDR3 extends over 12 amino acids. Germline CDR1 and CDR2: SGHTA and FQGNSA. The ends were cut back, 3 bases at V and 4 bases at J, with 5 bases in the middle. The CDR3 DNA follows: TGTGCCAGCAGCTTTACACCAGATACGCAGTATTTT. Protein product: CASSFTPDTQYF.

The rearrangement joins TRBV30 to TRBJ1-1, with a tentative D call TRBD1 (5 bases). The CDR3 runs 12 residues. Germline V gene sequence: CDR1 GTSNPN, CDR2 SVGIG (reference sequence). Trimming removed 2 bases from V and 4 bases from J, with 8 bases in between. The DNA of the CDR3 is TGTGCCTGGAGTACCAGGGTCACTGAAGCTTTCTTT. Amino acid sequence: CAWSTRVTEAFF.

The chain uses TRBV28 and TRBJ1-1; D might be TRBD1 (5 bases). Germline loops: CDR1 MDHEN, CDR2 SYDVKM. V was shortened by 6 bases and J by 10 bases, with 12 bases between the two germline ends. CDR3 length equals 11 residues. CDR3 DNA: TGTGCCAGCAGCCCAAGTAGGGGAGCTTTCTTT. It is translated as CASSPSRGAFF.

The chain joins TRBV21-1 to TRBJ2-5; the table's D call TRBD1 went unverified against the DNA. TRBV21-1 corresponds to a pseudogene. The CDR3 is 15 residues long. Here the CDR3 reads CASSDRTGSGETQYF. For the CDR3, the DNA is TGTGCCAGCAGCGACCGGACAGGGTCGGGAGAGACCCAGTACTTC.

V gene TRBV5-1 combines with J gene TRBJ2-1; 7 bases are shared with TRBD2. CDR3 length equals 14 residues. The junction had 8 bases not matched to a gene; V was cut back by 3 bases and J by 8 bases. Germline V lookup: CDR1 SGHRS, CDR2 YFSETQ. The CDR3 reads CASSWRREEHEQFF. CDR3 nucleotide sequence: TGCGCCAGCAGCTGGAGACGGGAGGAACATGAGCAGTTCTTC.

The chain couples TRBV5-1 to TRBJ1-1, with D unresolved. Germline V gives CDR1 SGHRS, CDR2 YFSETQ. This CDR3 spans 13 amino acids. V was cut by 3 bases and J by 3 bases, with 9 bases left in between. The CDR3 nucleotides read TGCGCCAGCAGCTGGGCAGGATACACTGAAGCTTTCTTT. Translation gives CASSWAGYTEAFF.

About this clone itself: The germline gene is not matched at one end of the junction; a read error may be the cause. This rearrangement joins TRBV5-1 to TRBJ1-2; TRBD1 agrees at 9 bases. CDR3 length: 15 amino acids. Germline CDR1 is SGHRS and CDR2 is YFSETQ. Here the CDR3 reads CASSSRDRESYVYTF. Here the CDR3 DNA reads TGCGCCAGCAGCTCTCGGGACAGGGAGAGCTATGTCTACACCTTC.

CDR3 in DNA: TGCGCCAGCAGCTATCGGACAGGGCTCAATTCCCCCACTGAAGCTTTCTTT. It is translated as CASSYRTGLNSPTEAFF. V gene TRBV5-1 combines with J gene TRBJ1-1; 8 nucleotides line up with TRBD1. V lost 3 bases to trimming and J lost 4 bases; unmatched junction nucleotides: 14. The CDR3 is made up of 17 amino acids. CDR1 and CDR2 from the germline V gene are SGHRS and YFSETQ.

The chain has TRBV6-4 and TRBJ2-3; 13 bases are shared with TRBD2. Germline assignment: CDR1 MRHNA and CDR2 SNTAGT. Trimming cost V 6 bases and J 10 bases; bases outside gene matches: 10. The CDR3 spans 15 residues. The CDR3 DNA reads as TGTGCCAGCAGCCCACTAGCGGGAGGGCCCACTGCGCAGTATTTT. This translates into CASSPLAGGPTAQYF.

This clone showed up just a few times. V usage is TRBV19 and J usage is TRBJ2-5; 8 bases match TRBD2. The germline V gene encodes CDR1 LNHDA and CDR2 SQIVND (reference sequence). Trimming at V came to 3 bases and at J to 5 bases, leaving 5 bases not matched to a gene. CDR3 length equals 14 residues. CDR3 DNA sequence: TGTGCCAGTAGTATCCGGGGGGGCCAGGAGACCCAGTACTTC. This codes for CASSIRGGQETQYF.

The chain uses TRBV13 and TRBJ1-4, with 9 bases identical to TRBD1. The length of the CDR3 is 15 residues. Germline CDR1 reads PRHDT; CDR2 reads FYEKMQ (reference sequence). Trimming at V came to 2 bases and at J to 8 bases, leaving 6 bases not matched to a gene. CDR3 residues: CASSLKDRGREKLFF. The CDR3 DNA reads TGTGCCAGCAGCTTAAAGGACAGGGGCAGGGAAAAACTGTTTTTT.

The chain links TRBV9 to TRBJ2-3, with D tentatively TRBD2 (6 bases). The CDR3 consists of 15 residues. V dropped 7 bases and J dropped 3 bases, with 18 bases sitting between them. Germline V CDR1 and CDR2: SGDLS, YYNGEE. In DNA form, the CDR3 reads TGTGCCAGCGGGGGGACGGGTGTTCGGACAGATACGCAGTATTTT. Its protein is CASGGTGVRTDTQYF. The full variable domain, in which reference TRBV9 and TRBJ2-3 provide the parts outside the CDR3, is DSGVTQTPKHLITATGQRVTLRCSPRSGDLSVYWYQQSLDQGLQFLIQYYNGEERAKGNILERFSAQQFPDLHSELNLSSLELGDSALYFCASGGTGVRTDTQYFGPGTRLTVL.

The chain uses TRBV7-2 and TRBJ2-1; D perhaps matches TRBD2 (5 bases). The CDR3 covers 16 residues. CDR1 SGHTA and CDR2 FQGNSA come from the germline V gene. Trimming took off 0 bases at V and 4 bases at J, with 13 bases between the two ends. As DNA, the CDR3 is TGTGCCAGCAGCTTAGCCCCAGGAAGCGGATACAATGAGCAGTTCTTC. Its translation: CASSLAPGSGYNEQFF.

The gene calls are TRBV7-6 and TRBJ1-2; tentative D call: TRBD1 (5 bases). The V and J ends lost 7 bases and 7 bases respectively, with 16 bases between them. There are 13 residues in the CDR3. The germline CDR1 and CDR2 sequences are SGHVS and FNYEAQ. DNA for the CDR3: TGTGCCAGCAACCCTGGGGGGGGTAGTGGCTACACCTTC. This gives the protein CASNPGGGSGYTF.

CDR3 in amino acids: CASIMTSGGEREQYF. CDR3 DNA: TGTGCCAGCATCATGACTAGCGGGGGAGAGAGGGAGCAGTACTTC. The V gene is TRBV6-6, the J gene TRBJ2-7; 12 bases align to TRBD2. V gave up 7 bases and J gave up 7 bases; unmatched junction bases: 11. Germline V gene lookup returns CDR1 MNHNY and CDR2 SVGAGI (reference sequence). The CDR3 contains 15 residues.

This clone came up a few times. The rearrangement joins TRBV4-3 to TRBJ2-1; TRBD1 might be the D (6 bases). Germline V gene data show CDR1 as LGHNA and CDR2 as YSLEER. V gave up 1 base and J gave up 4 bases, with 14 bases separating them. The CDR3 totals 16 residues. For the CDR3, the DNA is TGCGCCAGCAGCCAAGGGCAGGGGCTTGGGTACAATGAGCAGTTCTTC. It yields the protein CASSQGQGLGYNEQFF.